This T cell receptor (beta chain) was identified during a study of T cell clonality in common variable immunodeficiency. Whole-study findings and limits: Compared with controls, CVID subjects had fewer shared TCRbeta clones.

Patients and controls were mostly of Caucasian heritage. V was shortened by 3 bases and J by 0 bases, with 9 bases between the two germline ends. The V gene's germline CDR1 is KGHSH and CDR2 LQKENI. This CDR3 has 14 amino acids. This clone has ten or more counts. Its antigen is as yet unknown. With the read ending 3 residues before the CDR3 end, the germline J gene is used to fill in that end. TCRdb keeps only in-frame clones here, not all; method: immunoSEQ multiplex PCR. This sample has about 81,000 clones, each found more than once. This receptor was taken from a person aged 18-70 years in good health. Sequences were obtained from peripheral blood mononuclear cells. V and J are TRBV18 and TRBJ2-7; TRBD1 is a possible D gene (6 bases). The CDR3 protein is CASSPRDTSYEQYF. The CDR3 bases that were read are TGTGCCAGCTCACCCCGGGACACCTCCTACGAG.